These 30 T cell receptor beta chains were sequenced from one sample in a study of T cells in localized non-small cell lung cancer. Sequenced by immunoSEQ multiplex PCR; TCRdb stores in-frame clones only, minus some. The table includes tens of thousands of clones, around nine tenths detected once. This sample comprised peripheral blood, obtained before any cancer treatment. Receptor source: a female donor aged 60 or older with stage I lung adenocarcinoma.

The chain has TRBV6-1 and TRBJ2-2, with 8 bases fitting TRBD2. The CDR3 totals 16 residues. Germline CDR1 reads MNHNS; CDR2 reads SASEGT. With V trimmed by 2 bases and J by 2 bases, 4 bases remained unmatched. The chain's CDR3 is CASSEKRGTNTGELFF. In nucleotides, the CDR3 is TGTGCCAGCAGTGAAAAGCGGGGGACCAACACCGGGGAGCTGTTTTTT.

The chain has TRBV4-1 and TRBJ1-1, with D unresolved. Per the germline V gene, CDR1 is MGHRA and CDR2 is YSYEKL. The CDR3 totals 13 residues. The germline V and J ends were trimmed by 1 base and 3 bases, with 6 bases remaining between them. This CDR3 is CASSQGTYTEAFF. CDR3 DNA sequence: TGCGCCAGCAGCCAAGGGACTTACACTGAAGCTTTCTTT.

This chain connects TRBV6-5 to TRBJ1-1; D is undetermined. V was trimmed by 5 bases and J by 6 bases, leaving 13 bases between them. Germline-derived CDR1 and CDR2 are MNHEY and SVGAGI. The CDR3 has 13 residues. DNA of the CDR3: TGTGCCAGCAGTGAACGAATGATTGCTGAAGCTTTCTTT. Translation gives CASSERMIAEAFF.

The V call is TRBV7-8, the J call TRBJ1-1, with 7 nucleotides matching TRBD1. Germline CDR1 and CDR2: SGHVS and FQNEAQ. V lost 3 bases to trimming and J lost 7 bases; unmatched junction nucleotides: 8. The CDR3 spans 14 residues. The CDR3 DNA is TGTGCCAGCAGCTTCACACAGGGGTGGAGTGAAGCTTTCTTT. Its translation is CASSFTQGWSEAFF.

J is TRBJ1-5 and V is TRBV6-1; unclear D gene. This CDR3 spans 15 amino acids. V was cut by 7 bases and J by 0 bases, with 13 bases left in between. Germline V lookup: CDR1 MNHNS, CDR2 SASEGT. CDR3 amino acids: CASKGRENSNQPQHF. The CDR3 nucleotides are TGTGCCAGCAAGGGAAGAGAAAATAGCAATCAGCCCCAGCATTTT.

This clone was observed a handful of times. The chain carries TRBV28 and TRBJ1-2; D not certain. The germline gives CDR1 MDHEN, CDR2 SYDVKM. CDR3 length: 11 amino acids. V was shortened by 5 bases and J by 5 bases, with 6 bases between the two germline ends. The CDR3 sequence is CASSPSYGYTF. Here the CDR3 DNA reads TGTGCCAGCAGTCCTTCATATGGCTACACCTTC.

V gene TRBV11-2 combines with J gene TRBJ2-7, with a tentative D call TRBD2 (5 bases). Trimming shortened V by 6 bases and J by 3 bases, and 18 bases separated the two germline ends. Germline V CDR1 and CDR2: SGHAT, FQNNGV. This CDR3 spans 15 amino acids. The CDR3 here is CASRGTGIAYYEQYV. CDR3 DNA: TGTGCCAGCAGGGGTACGGGAATCGCTTACTACGAGCAGTACGTC.

The J gene is TRBJ2-5, the V gene TRBV5-6; no clear D. The CDR3 spans 12 residues. Germline V gene data show CDR1 as SGHDT and CDR2 as YYEEEE. The V end lost 0 bases, the J end lost 8 bases, and 8 bases lay between the germline ends. The CDR3 here is CASSLERVTQYF. The DNA for the CDR3 is TGTGCCAGCAGCTTGGAAAGGGTAACCCAGTACTTC.

This clone was seen just once. V is TRBV19 and J is TRBJ1-5; 7 nucleotides line up with TRBD1. Trimming took 5 bases from V and 6 from J; bases not matched to a gene: 7. From germline, CDR1 is LNHDA and CDR2 SQIVND (reference sequence). The CDR3 is 14 residues long. CDR3 coding DNA: TGTGCCAGTAGTGGAACCAGGGGGGTTCAGCCCCAGCATTTT. This sequence encodes CASSGTRGVQPQHF.

This clone was picked up one time. The chain links TRBV2 to TRBJ1-1; D is undetermined. Germline assignment: CDR1 SNHLY and CDR2 FYNNEI. V was pared by 7 bases and J by 5 bases, with 17 bases between. This CDR3 is 14 amino acids long. CDR3 amino acids: CASNLEEAGTEAFF. The CDR3 region has the DNA TGTGCCAGCAACCTGGAAGAGGCCGGGACTGAAGCTTTCTTT.

The V gene is TRBV10-1, the J gene TRBJ2-1, with 10 bases identical to TRBD1. V shed 4 bases, J shed 8 bases, and the junction held 5 bases outside the gene matches. The CDR3 has 14 residues. Germline V CDR1 and CDR2: WNHNN, SYGVQD (reference sequence). CDR3 protein: CASSGQGAEDEQFF. The CDR3 DNA reads as TGCGCCAGCAGTGGACAGGGGGCCGAGGATGAGCAGTTCTTC.

A single count supports this clone. V and J are TRBV19 and TRBJ1-4, with TRBD1 matching over 7 bases. Germline V gene lookup returns CDR1 LNHDA and CDR2 SQIVND (reference sequence). The V gene end was trimmed by 7 bases and the J gene end by 7 bases; junction bases not matched to a gene: 9. CDR3 size: 14 residues. The CDR3 bases are TGTGCCAGTACCCAGGGGGGGGTTGGTGAAAAACTGTTTTTT. It encodes CASTQGGVGEKLFF.

This chain links TRBV18 with TRBJ1-1; D is unresolved. CDR1 and CDR2 from the germline V gene are KGHSH and LQKENI. V was pared by 5 bases and J by 1 base, with 11 bases between. This CDR3 contains 14 residues. The CDR3 sequence: CASSIGRQNTEAFF. The CDR3 nucleotides read TGTGCCAGCTCAATAGGACGGCAGAACACTGAAGCTTTCTTT. Full variable domain (outside the CDR3, taken from reference TRBV18 and TRBJ1-1): NAGVMQNPRHLVRRRGQEARLRCSPMKGHSHVYWYRQLPEEGLKFMVYLQKENIIDESGMPKERFSAEFPKEGPSILRIQQVVRGDSAAYFCASSIGRQNTEAFFGQGTRLTVV.

The chain couples TRBV30 to TRBJ2-2; the D gene is possibly TRBD1 (6 bases). V was shortened by 0 bases and J by 6 bases, with 11 bases between the two germline ends. Germline V gene lookup returns CDR1 GTSNPN and CDR2 SVGIG (reference sequence). This CDR3 contains 14 residues. The CDR3 DNA follows: TGTGCCTGGAGTGTCCCGGGACATCCCGGGGAGCTGTTTTTT. Its translation is CAWSVPGHPGELFF.

V usage is TRBV19 and J usage is TRBJ2-1; 9 positions match TRBD2. CDR1 and CDR2 (germline): LNHDA, SQIVND (reference sequence). V was pared by 3 bases and J by 5 bases, with 2 bases of the junction left unmatched. The CDR3 extends over 14 amino acids. The CDR3 loop reads CASSIAGGHNEQFF. The CDR3 region has the DNA TGTGCCAGTAGTATTGCGGGGGGGCACAATGAGCAGTTCTTC.

V is TRBV15 and J is TRBJ1-5; D is unclear. V was trimmed by 8 bases and J by 4 bases, leaving 15 bases between them. The CDR3 contains 14 residues. Germline V gene lookup returns CDR1 LNHNV and CDR2 YYDKDF (reference sequence). The CDR3 sequence: CATSPTSNNQPQHF. CDR3 DNA: TGTGCCACCTCCCCCACAAGCAATAATCAGCCCCAGCATTTT.

This clone showed up just once. The chain is built from TRBV2 and TRBJ1-6, with D possibly being TRBD1 (5 bases). Trimming shortened V by 3 bases and J by 10 bases, and 13 bases separated the two germline ends. The CDR3 totals 14 residues. Germline CDR1 and CDR2: SNHLY and FYNNEI. The CDR3 reads CASSDAAGQSPLHF. In nucleotides, the CDR3 is TGTGCCAGCAGTGATGCGGCAGGGCAATCACCCCTCCACTTT.

The chain joins TRBV2 to TRBJ2-2, with 7 bases aligning to TRBD1. CDR1 is SNHLY and CDR2 is FYNNEI in the germline V gene. The length of the CDR3 is 15 residues. With 8 bases clipped from V and 2 bases from J, the junction kept 8 bases outside the gene matches. This CDR3 is CASVAGQVNTGELFF. The DNA of the CDR3 is TGTGCCAGCGTGGCAGGACAGGTCAACACCGGGGAGCTGTTTTTT.

The chain joins TRBV15 to TRBJ2-3, with 8 bases identical to TRBD2. With V trimmed by 9 bases and J by 1 base, 9 bases remained unmatched. The CDR3 is 15 amino acids. In germline, CDR1 is LNHNV, CDR2 YYDKDF (reference sequence). In nucleotides, the CDR3 is TGTGCCACGGGGGTCCCGGGACTAGGCACAGATACGCAGTATTTT. Amino acid sequence: CATGVPGLGTDTQYF.

This chain joins TRBV5-6 and TRBJ1-1; 9 bases are shared with TRBD1. The CDR3 extends over 17 amino acids. V trimming: 3 bases; J trimming: 6 bases; junction bases outside the gene matches: 15. Germline CDR1 is SGHDT and CDR2 is YYEEEE. The CDR3 DNA follows: TGTGCCAGCAGCTCCCCGGGACAGGGCCTCGCGGGAGCTGAAGCTTTCTTT. This encodes CASSSPGQGLAGAEAFF.

The genes are TRBV5-1 and TRBJ2-1; possibly TRBD1 for D (7 bases). V lost 4 bases and J 2 bases, leaving 16 bases between the germline ends. This CDR3 has 16 residues. CDR1 is SGHRS and CDR2 is YFSETQ in the germline V gene. The CDR3 DNA reads as TGCGCCAGCAGCACACCAGGGGGGCGGGCCTACAATGAGCAGTTCTTC. It translates to CASSTPGGRAYNEQFF.

The chain employs TRBV28 and TRBJ1-2; 8 positions agree with TRBD1. V shed 4 bases and J 6 bases; nucleotides not matched to a gene: 13. There are 16 residues in the CDR3. Looked up from germline, CDR1 is MDHEN and CDR2 is SYDVKM. CDR3 in amino acids: CASSSLGSGQGHGYTF. In nucleotides, the CDR3 is TGTGCCAGCAGTTCTTTGGGGTCCGGACAGGGACATGGCTACACCTTC.

CDR3 sequence (DNA): TGTGCCAGCAAATTAGGTAGCAATCAGCCCCAGCATTTT. This translates into CASKLGSNQPQHF. This chain connects TRBV6-1 to TRBJ1-5; D gene unclear. V lost 7 bases to trimming and J lost 0 bases, with 7 bases between them. The CDR3 totals 13 residues. The germline CDR1 and CDR2 sequences are MNHNS and SASEGT.

The genes are TRBV10-1 and TRBJ2-1; perhaps TRBD1 as D (5 bases). The CDR3 is made up of 13 amino acids. Trimming left V 5 bases short and J 2 bases short, with 7 bases between. The germline CDR1 and CDR2 sequences are WNHNN and SYGVQD (reference sequence). CDR3 sequence reads: CASSNRPYNEQFF. Written as DNA, the CDR3 is TGCGCCAGCAGTAACAGGCCCTACAATGAGCAGTTCTTC.

The gene calls are TRBV6-5 and TRBJ2-7, with D unresolved. The CDR3 sequence is 14 residues long. V was pared by 9 bases and J by 6 bases, with 21 bases between. Germline CDR1 MNHEY, CDR2 SVGAGI. The DNA of the CDR3 is TGTGCCAGTTCTCCTAGGAATTTGCCGTCCGAGCAGTACTTC. Amino acids: CASSPRNLPSEQYF.

This chain connects TRBV9 to TRBJ1-1, with 7 bases identical to TRBD1. V shed 3 bases, J shed 2 bases, and the junction held 7 bases outside the gene matches. This CDR3 has 15 residues. The V gene's germline CDR1 is SGDLS and CDR2 YYNGEE. The CDR3 reads CASSGTGQSNTEAFF. The DNA for the CDR3 is TGTGCCAGCAGCGGGACGGGACAGTCAAACACTGAAGCTTTCTTT. Full variable domain (remainder filled in from reference TRBV9 and TRBJ1-1): DSGVTQTPKHLITATGQRVTLRCSPRSGDLSVYWYQQSLDQGLQFLIQYYNGEERAKGNILERFSAQQFPDLHSELNLSSLELGDSALYFCASSGTGQSNTEAFFGQGTRLTVV.

This rearrangement joins TRBV5-1 to TRBJ2-1; weak D call: TRBD2 (5 bases). With 5 bases removed from V and 3 bases from J, the gap between germline ends came to 6 bases. In germline, CDR1 is SGHRS, CDR2 YFSETQ. The CDR3 runs to 12 residues. For the CDR3, the DNA is TGCGCCAGCAGTCGGGACTACAATGAGCAGTTCTTC. Protein sequence: CASSRDYNEQFF.

Written as DNA, the CDR3 is TGCGCCAGCAGCTCACCTGGACAGGGGGGTACACCCCTCCACTTT. This codes for CASSSPGQGGTPLHF. V usage is TRBV5-1 and J usage is TRBJ1-6; 10 nucleotides align to TRBD1. The junction had 8 bases not matched to a gene; V was cut back by 3 bases and J by 11 bases. CDR3 size: 15 residues. Germline V CDR1 and CDR2: SGHRS, YFSETQ. The variable domain in full, completed from reference TRBV5-1 and TRBJ1-6, reads KAGVTQTPRYLIKTRGQQVTLSCSPISGHRSVSWYQQTPGQGLQFLFEYFSETQRNKGNFPGRFSGRQFSNSRSEMNVSTLELGDSALYLCASSSPGQGGTPLHFGNGTRLTVT.

CDR3 loop: CASSIWGRQGAMNTEAFF. CDR3 bases: TGTGCCAGTAGTATTTGGGGCAGACAGGGGGCTATGAACACTGAAGCTTTCTTT. The chain employs TRBV19 and TRBJ1-1, with 10 bases matching TRBD1. The J segment lost 0 bases and the V segment lost 3 bases, leaving 10 bases of the junction unmatched. CDR3 length: 18 residues. Germline values: CDR1 LNHDA, CDR2 SQIVND (reference sequence).

The rearrangement uses TRBV28 and TRBJ1-4, with no clear D. Germline CDR1 is MDHEN and CDR2 is SYDVKM. This CDR3 has 14 residues. The ends were cut back, 11 bases at V and 2 bases at J, with 15 bases in the middle. CDR3 in amino acids: CAASRTATNEKLFF. CDR3 in DNA: TGTGCCGCCAGCCGTACGGCGACTAATGAAAAACTGTTTTTT.